This T cell receptor beta chain was found in a study of post-analysis software for immune sequencing data. Whole-study results and caveats: Relative to controls, patients had five TRBV segments at higher frequency, with TRBV5-6, TRBV5-1 and TRBV20-1 among these.

Trimming took 5 bases from V and 11 from J, leaving 21 bases between them. The CDR3 loop spans 14 amino acids. Germline values: CDR1 SEHNR, CDR2 FQNEAQ (reference sequence). Researchers reported that TCR beta cDNA libraries carried unique molecular identifiers. A single record per CDR3 protein comes from TCRdb applying MiXCR to the PCR reads. The repertoire holds some 240,000 distinct CDR3 sequences, with about 40% as singletons. Worth noting for this clonotype: What it binds is unknown.

The rearrangement joins TRBV7-9 to TRBJ1-1, with D unclear. Sequencing was carried out using blood. The TCR originated in a girl aged 10-17 years with multiple sclerosis. The CDR3 nucleotides read TGTGCCAGCAGCACACGTTGGACCGCCGGGGTTGCTTTCTTT. Translated, it gives CASSTRWTAGVAFF. The full variable domain, in which reference TRBV7-9 and TRBJ1-1 provide the parts outside the CDR3, is DTGVSQNPRHKITKRGQNVTFRCDPISEHNRLYWYRQTLGQGPEFLTYFQNEAQLEKSRLLSDRFSAERPKGSFSTLEIQRTEQGDSAMYLCASSTRWTAGVAFFGQGTRLTVV.